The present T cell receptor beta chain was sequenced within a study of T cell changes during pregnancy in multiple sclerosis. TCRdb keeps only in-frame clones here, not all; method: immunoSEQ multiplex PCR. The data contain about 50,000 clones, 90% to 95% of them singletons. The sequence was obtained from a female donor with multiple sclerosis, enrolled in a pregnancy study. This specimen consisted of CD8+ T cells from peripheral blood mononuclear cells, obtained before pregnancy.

The CDR3 bases are TGTGCCACCAGCAGAGGGGAAAGGGGTCTATGGGACGAGCAGTACTTC. Translation gives CATSRGERGLWDEQYF. V is TRBV15 and J is TRBJ2-7; D is perhaps TRBD1 (5 bases). V was trimmed by 1 base and J by 5 bases, leaving 18 bases between them. The CDR3 loop spans 16 amino acids. The germline CDR1 and CDR2 sequences are LNHNV and YYDKDF (reference sequence).